The present T cell receptor (beta chain) was sequenced within a study of T cell repertoires and HLA-DP antigens. About the research overall: CD4+ T cells were cocultured with HeLa cells expressing HLA-DP. Sorted CD137+CD4+ samples averaged around 200 ng DNA; pre-culture CD4+ samples, about 1,200 ng.

This CDR3 spans 13 amino acids. CDR1 is KGHSH and CDR2 is LQKENI in the germline V gene. Deletions cut 1 base from V and 4 bases from J, with 7 bases between. This clone was counted a single time. The antigen is undetermined. Other DNA sequences in this specimen translate into the identical CDR3. Sequenced by immunoSEQ multiplex PCR; TCRdb stores in-frame clones only, minus some. The sample comprises fewer than 95,000 clones, roughly 86% of which are singletons, and roughly 1.5% rests with the top ten. Sequencing input: CD4+ T cells from PBMCs. The chain recombines TRBV18 with TRBJ2-5; either TRBD1 or TRBD2 may fit D (6 bases each). This sequence originates from a middle-aged man in good health and CMV-seronegative. CDR3 region: CASSPQGGETQYF. The CDR3 nucleotides are TGTGCCAGCTCACCACAGGGGGGAGAGACCCAGTACTTC.